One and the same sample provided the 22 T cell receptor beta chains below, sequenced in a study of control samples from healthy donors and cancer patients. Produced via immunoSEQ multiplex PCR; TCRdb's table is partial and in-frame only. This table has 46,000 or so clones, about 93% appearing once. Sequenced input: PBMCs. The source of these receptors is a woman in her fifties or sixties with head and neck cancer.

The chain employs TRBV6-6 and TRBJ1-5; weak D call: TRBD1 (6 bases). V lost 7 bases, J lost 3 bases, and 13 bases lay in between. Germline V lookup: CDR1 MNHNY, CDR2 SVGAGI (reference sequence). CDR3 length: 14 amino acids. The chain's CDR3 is CASNPQGTNQPQHF. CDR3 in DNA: TGTGCCAGCAACCCCCAGGGGACCAATCAGCCCCAGCATTTT.

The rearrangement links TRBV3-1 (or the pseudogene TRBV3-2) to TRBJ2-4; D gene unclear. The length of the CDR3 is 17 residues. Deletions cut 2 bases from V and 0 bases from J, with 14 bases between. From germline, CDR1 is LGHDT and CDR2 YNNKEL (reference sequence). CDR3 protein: CASSQIAGPLAKNIQYF. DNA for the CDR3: TGTGCCAGCAGCCAAATCGCAGGTCCACTAGCCAAAAACATTCAGTACTTC.

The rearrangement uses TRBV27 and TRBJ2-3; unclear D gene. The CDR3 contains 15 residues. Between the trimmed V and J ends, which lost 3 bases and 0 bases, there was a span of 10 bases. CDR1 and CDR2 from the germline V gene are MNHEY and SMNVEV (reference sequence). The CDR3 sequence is CASSFDTTSTDTQYF. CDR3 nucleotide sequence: TGTGCCAGCAGTTTTGACACCACTAGCACAGATACGCAGTATTTT.

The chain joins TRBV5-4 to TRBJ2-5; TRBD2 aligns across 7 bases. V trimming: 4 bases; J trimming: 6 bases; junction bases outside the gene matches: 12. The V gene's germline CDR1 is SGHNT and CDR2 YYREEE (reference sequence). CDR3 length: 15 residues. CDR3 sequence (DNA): TGTGCCAGCAGCGGGCTATCGGGGGGTTTAAAGACCCAGTACTTC. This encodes CASSGLSGGLKTQYF.

CDR3 loop: CASSFATGGDDEKLFF. For the CDR3, the DNA is TGTGCCAGCAGCTTTGCGACAGGGGGCGACGATGAAAAACTGTTTTTT. The V and J genes are TRBV7-9 and TRBJ1-4, with TRBD1 identical over 10 bases. With 3 bases clipped from V and 6 bases from J, the junction kept 7 bases outside the gene matches. The CDR3 is 16 residues long. CDR1 is SEHNR, CDR2 FQNEAQ, per germline (reference sequence). Based on the CDR3 plus reference TRBV7-9 and TRBJ1-4, the full variable domain is DTGVSQNPRHKITKRGQNVTFRCDPISEHNRLYWYRQTLGQGPEFLTYFQNEAQLEKSRLLSDRFSAERPKGSFSTLEIQRTEQGDSAMYLCASSFATGGDDEKLFFGSGTQLSVL.

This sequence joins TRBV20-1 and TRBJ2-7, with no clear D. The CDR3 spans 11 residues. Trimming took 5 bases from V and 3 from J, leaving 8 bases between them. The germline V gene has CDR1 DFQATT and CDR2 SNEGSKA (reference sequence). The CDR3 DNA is TGCAGTGCTGCCCACTTCTACGAGCAGTACTTC. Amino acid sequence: CSAAHFYEQYF.

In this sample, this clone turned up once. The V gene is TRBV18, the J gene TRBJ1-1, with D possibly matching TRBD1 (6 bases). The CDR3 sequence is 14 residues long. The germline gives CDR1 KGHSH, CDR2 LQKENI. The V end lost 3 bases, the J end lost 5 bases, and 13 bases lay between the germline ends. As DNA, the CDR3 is TGTGCCAGCTCACCCGGAGGGGGATGGACTGAAGCTTTCTTT. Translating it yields CASSPGGGWTEAFF.

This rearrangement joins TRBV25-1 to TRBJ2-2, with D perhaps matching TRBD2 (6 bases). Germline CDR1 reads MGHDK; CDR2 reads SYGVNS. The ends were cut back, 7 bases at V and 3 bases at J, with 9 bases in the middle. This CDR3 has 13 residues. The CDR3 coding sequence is TGTGCCAGCATTTCGGGGGACACCGGGGAGCTGTTTTTT. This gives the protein CASISGDTGELFF.

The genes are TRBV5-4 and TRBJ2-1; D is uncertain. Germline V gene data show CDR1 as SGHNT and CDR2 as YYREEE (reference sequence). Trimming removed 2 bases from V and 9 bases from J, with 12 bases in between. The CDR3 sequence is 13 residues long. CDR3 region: CASSLDGVGEQFF. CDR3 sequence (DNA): TGTGCCAGCAGCTTAGATGGAGTGGGTGAGCAGTTCTTC.

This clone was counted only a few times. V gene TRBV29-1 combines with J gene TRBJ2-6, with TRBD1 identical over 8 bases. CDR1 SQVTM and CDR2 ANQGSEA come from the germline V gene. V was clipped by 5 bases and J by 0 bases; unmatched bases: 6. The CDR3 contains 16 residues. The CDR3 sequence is CSVQTGARSGANVLTF. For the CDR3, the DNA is TGCAGCGTTCAGACAGGGGCTCGCTCTGGGGCCAACGTCCTGACTTTC.

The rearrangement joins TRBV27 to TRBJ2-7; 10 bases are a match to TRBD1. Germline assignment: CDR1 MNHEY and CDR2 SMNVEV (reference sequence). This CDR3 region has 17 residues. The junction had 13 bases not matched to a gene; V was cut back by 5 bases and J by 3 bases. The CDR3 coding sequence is TGTGCCAGCAGTCTAAACTTTAGGCGGGACAGGGGCTACGAGCAGTACTTC. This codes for CASSLNFRRDRGYEQYF.

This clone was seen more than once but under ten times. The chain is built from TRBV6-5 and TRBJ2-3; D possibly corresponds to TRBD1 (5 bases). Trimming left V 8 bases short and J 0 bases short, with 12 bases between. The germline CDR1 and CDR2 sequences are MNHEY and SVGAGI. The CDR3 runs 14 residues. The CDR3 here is CASARTSSTDTQYF. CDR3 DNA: TGTGCCAGCGCGCGGACAAGTAGCACAGATACGCAGTATTTT.

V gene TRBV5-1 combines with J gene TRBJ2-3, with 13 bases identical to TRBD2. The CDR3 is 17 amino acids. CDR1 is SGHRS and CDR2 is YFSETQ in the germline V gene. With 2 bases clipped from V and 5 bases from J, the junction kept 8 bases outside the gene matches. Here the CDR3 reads CASSFVRLAGGGDTQYF. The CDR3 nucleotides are TGCGCCAGCAGCTTCGTCAGACTAGCGGGGGGAGGAGATACGCAGTATTTT.

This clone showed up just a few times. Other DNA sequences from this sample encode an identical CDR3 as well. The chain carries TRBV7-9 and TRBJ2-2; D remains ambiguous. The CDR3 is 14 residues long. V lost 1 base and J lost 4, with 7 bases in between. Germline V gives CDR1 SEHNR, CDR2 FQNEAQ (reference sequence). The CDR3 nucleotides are TGTGCCAGCAGCTTAGGGCTAACCACCGGGGAGCTGTTTTTT. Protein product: CASSLGLTTGELFF.

DNA for the CDR3: TGTGCCAGCAGAAGGACTAGCGGGGGGGCCCCAGATACGCAGTATTTT. Translated, it gives CASRRTSGGAPDTQYF. The chain employs TRBV6-6 and TRBJ2-3, with TRBD2 matching 15 bases. J lost 4 bases, V lost 6 bases, and 5 bases had no gene match. Germline V gives CDR1 MNHNY, CDR2 SVGAGI (reference sequence). There are 16 residues in the CDR3.

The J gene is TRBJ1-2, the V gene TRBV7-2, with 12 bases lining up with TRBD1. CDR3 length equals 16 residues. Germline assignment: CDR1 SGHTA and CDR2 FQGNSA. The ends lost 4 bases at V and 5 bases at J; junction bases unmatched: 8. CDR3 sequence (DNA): TGTGCCAGCAGCTATAGGCCGGGACAGGGGGCTTATGGCTACACCTTC. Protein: CASSYRPGQGAYGYTF.

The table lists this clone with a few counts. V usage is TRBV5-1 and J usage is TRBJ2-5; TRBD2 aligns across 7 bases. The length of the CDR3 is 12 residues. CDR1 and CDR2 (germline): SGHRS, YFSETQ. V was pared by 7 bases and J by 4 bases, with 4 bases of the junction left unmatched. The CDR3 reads CASGTGGETQYF. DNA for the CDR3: TGCGCCAGCGGGACGGGGGGAGAGACCCAGTACTTC.

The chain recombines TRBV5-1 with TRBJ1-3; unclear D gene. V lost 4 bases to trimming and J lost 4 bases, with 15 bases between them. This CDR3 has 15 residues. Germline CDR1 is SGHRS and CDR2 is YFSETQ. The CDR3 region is CASSALIGSGNTIYF. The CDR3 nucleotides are TGCGCCAGCAGCGCCCTGATTGGATCCGGAAACACCATATATTTT.

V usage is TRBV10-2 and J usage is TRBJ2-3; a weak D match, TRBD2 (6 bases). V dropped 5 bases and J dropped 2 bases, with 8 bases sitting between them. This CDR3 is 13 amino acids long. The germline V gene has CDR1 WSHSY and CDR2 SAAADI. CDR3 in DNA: TGCGCCAGCAGTTGGGACTCCACAGATACGCAGTATTTT. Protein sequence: CASSWDSTDTQYF.

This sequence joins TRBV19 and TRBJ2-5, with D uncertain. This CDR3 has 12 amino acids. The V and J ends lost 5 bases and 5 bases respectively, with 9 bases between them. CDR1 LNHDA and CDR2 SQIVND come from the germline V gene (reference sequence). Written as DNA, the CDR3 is TGTGCCAGTAGTCAAAAGGGCGAGACCCAGTACTTC. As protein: CASSQKGETQYF.

The CDR3 here is CASSFDRLTETQYF. The CDR3 DNA reads as TGTGCCAGCAGTTTTGACAGACTAACAGAGACCCAGTACTTC. This chain links TRBV27 with TRBJ2-5, with D possibly being TRBD1 or TRBD2 (5 bases each). Germline CDR1 MNHEY, CDR2 SMNVEV (reference sequence). The CDR3 runs 14 residues. Trimming left V 3 bases short and J 4 bases short, with 12 bases between.

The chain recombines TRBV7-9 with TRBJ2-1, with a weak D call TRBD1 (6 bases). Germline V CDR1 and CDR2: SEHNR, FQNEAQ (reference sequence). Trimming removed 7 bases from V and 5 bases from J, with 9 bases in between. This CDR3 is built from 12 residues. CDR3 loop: CASTRTDNEQFF. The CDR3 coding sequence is TGTGCCAGCACCCGGACAGACAATGAGCAGTTCTTC.